This record covers a single T cell receptor (beta chain). Its recognized antigen is unknown. Base quality data are lacking; no much larger clone is found one base away. The treatment or condition label here, explained by the study, means: live attenuated yellow fever vaccine strain. At each blood-draw timepoint, two biological replicates of bulk PBMCs were collected. PBMCs were isolated from peripheral blood using a standard Ficoll-Paque protocol. RNA was extracted with TriZol from bulk PBMCs, CD4 and CD8 fractions, and dextramer-positive and dextramer-negative fractions. The data originate from a study of T cells after yellow fever vaccination (dated 2019 in TCRdb). For context, the study as a whole: The SMART-Seq v4 Ultra Low Input RNA kit was used to prepare libraries from fractions with low cell numbers. To track T-cell clones before and after primary and booster YFV17D yellow fever vaccination, bulk TCR alpha and beta repertoires were sequenced longitudinally. Two healthy male donors, one aged 18 to 29 and one aged 30 to 40 years, made up the cohort. Bulk PBMC replicates and cell subsets were isolated from blood drawn at multiple timepoints before and after both primary and secondary immunization.

Sequencer: Illumina NovaSeq 6000. Synthesis of TCR cDNA relied on 5'RACE template switching, a step that introduced a universal primer site along with unique molecular identifiers. cDNA synthesis was primed from both the TCR alpha and TCR beta constant segments. Library amplification used two PCR steps, and the second PCR step added sample barcodes and sequencing adapters. Sequencing of libraries was performed on Illumina HiSeq 2500 (2x100 bp) or NovaSeq (2x150 bp). The paper's data handling went like this. Reads were demultiplexed and collapsed into UMI consensus sequences with MIGEC, and V(D)J alignment was performed with MiXCR. Using edgeR on replicate PBMC samples, clonotypes were called vaccine-responding if FDR was below 0.01 and the log2 fold change was above 5 up to day 15. Each bulk clonotype was labeled CD4 or CD8 based on which sequenced repertoire, CD4 or CD8, contained the clonotype at higher abundance. The raw public reads went through TCRdb reprocessing: fastp at Q25, MiXCR clone calling, in-frame beta chains kept. Entries are consolidated by CDR3 protein sequence, retaining the most common genes and DNA. TCRdb, not the original authors, processed these V and J calls. The sample yields hundreds of thousands of distinct CDR3 sequences; approximately 19% were counted once. The ten largest clonotypes hold 15% to 20% of the sample.

CDR1 and CDR2, per the germline V gene, are SQVTM and ANQGSEA. From its cysteine to its phenylalanine, the CDR3 spans 13 amino acids. Only the CDR3 part of the read is kept: 39 bases, read in frame from the first base. Cut back by 8 bases and 4 bases, the V and J ends lie 17 bases apart. Broad study findings and their caveats: Because abundant contaminating clonotypes from the bulk population could be contained in FACS-sorted repertoires, computational filtering was required. Because the study included only a couple of donors, the extent to which the findings can be generalized is limited. A small share of clonotypes occurred in both CD4 and CD8 compartments, likely arising from convergent recombination. The secondary T-cell response was found to be weaker but faster than the primary response, with a peak reached on day 5 rather than on day 15. Most clones expanded after primary vaccination (96% of CD4 and 88% of CD8) were re-detected after the booster, suggesting that broad memory maintenance occurred.

This chain is built from TRBV29-1 and TRBJ1-1; the best D guess is TRBD1, with 5 bases matching. The TCR originated in a man aged 18 to 29 who received the YFV17D yellow fever vaccine. This specimen was PBMCs, taken before the yellow fever booster vaccination. The bases read TGCAGCTTTCCAGGGATCCATTTCACTGAAGCTTTCTTT. The encoded protein is CSFPGIHFTEAFF.